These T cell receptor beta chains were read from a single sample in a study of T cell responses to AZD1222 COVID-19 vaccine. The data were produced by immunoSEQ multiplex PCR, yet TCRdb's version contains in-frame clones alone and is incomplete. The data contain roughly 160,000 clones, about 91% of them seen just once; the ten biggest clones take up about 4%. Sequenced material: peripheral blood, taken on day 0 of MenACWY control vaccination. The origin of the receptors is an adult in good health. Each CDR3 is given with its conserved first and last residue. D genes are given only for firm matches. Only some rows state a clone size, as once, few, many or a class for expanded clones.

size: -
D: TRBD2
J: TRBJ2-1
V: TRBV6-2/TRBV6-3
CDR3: CASSYRQTSGRSEQFF
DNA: TGTGCCAGCAGTTACAGGCAAACTAGCGGGAGAAGTGAGCAGTTCTTC

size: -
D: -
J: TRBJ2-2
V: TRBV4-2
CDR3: CASSQDRPNTGELFF
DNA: TGTGCCAGCAGCCAAGATCGACCGAACACCGGGGAGCTGTTTTTT

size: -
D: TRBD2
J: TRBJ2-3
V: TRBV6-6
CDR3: CASSTSGTSTDTQYF
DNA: TGTGCCAGCAGTACTAGCGGGACTAGCACAGATACGCAGTATTTT

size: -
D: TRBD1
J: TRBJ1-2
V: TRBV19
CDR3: CASSTGGQGYTF
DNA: TGTGCCAGTAGTACAGGGGGCCAAGGCTACACCTTC

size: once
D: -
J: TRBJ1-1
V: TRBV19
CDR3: CASSQLGGYARF
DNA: TGTGCCAGTAGTCAATTGGGGGGCTATGCACGCTTT

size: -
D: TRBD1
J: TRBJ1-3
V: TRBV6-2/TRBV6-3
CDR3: CASSYSKGAASSGNTIYF
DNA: TGTGCCAGCAGTTACTCGAAGGGGGCCGCGAGCTCTGGAAACACCATATATTTT

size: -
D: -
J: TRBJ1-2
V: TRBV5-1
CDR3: CASSVSAADGYTF
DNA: TGCGCCAGCAGCGTCTCGGCCGCAGATGGCTACACCTTC

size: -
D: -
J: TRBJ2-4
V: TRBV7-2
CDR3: CASSLVMTIGKNIQYF
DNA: TGTGCCAGCAGCTTAGTAATGACCATCGGTAAAAACATTCAGTACTTC

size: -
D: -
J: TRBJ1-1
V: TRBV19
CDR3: CASGNLVGGTEAFF
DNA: TGTGCCAGTGGGAACCTAGTAGGGGGAACTGAAGCTTTCTTT

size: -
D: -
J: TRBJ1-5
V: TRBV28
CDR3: CASSSGTQPQHF
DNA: TGTGCCAGCAGTTCCGGAACACAGCCCCAGCATTTT

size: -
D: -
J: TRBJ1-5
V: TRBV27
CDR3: CASSGGTGGNQPQHF
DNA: TGTGCCAGCTCCGGGGGGACTGGGGGGAATCAGCCCCAGCATTTT

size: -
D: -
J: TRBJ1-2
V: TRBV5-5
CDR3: CASSSVGGRTMPGYTF
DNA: TGTGCCAGCAGCTCGGTGGGGGGCAGAACTATGCCCGGCTACACCTTC

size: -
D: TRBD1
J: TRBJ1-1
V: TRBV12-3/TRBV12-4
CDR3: CASSISGGTEAFF
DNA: TGTGCCAGCAGCATTTCAGGGGGCACTGAAGCTTTCTTT